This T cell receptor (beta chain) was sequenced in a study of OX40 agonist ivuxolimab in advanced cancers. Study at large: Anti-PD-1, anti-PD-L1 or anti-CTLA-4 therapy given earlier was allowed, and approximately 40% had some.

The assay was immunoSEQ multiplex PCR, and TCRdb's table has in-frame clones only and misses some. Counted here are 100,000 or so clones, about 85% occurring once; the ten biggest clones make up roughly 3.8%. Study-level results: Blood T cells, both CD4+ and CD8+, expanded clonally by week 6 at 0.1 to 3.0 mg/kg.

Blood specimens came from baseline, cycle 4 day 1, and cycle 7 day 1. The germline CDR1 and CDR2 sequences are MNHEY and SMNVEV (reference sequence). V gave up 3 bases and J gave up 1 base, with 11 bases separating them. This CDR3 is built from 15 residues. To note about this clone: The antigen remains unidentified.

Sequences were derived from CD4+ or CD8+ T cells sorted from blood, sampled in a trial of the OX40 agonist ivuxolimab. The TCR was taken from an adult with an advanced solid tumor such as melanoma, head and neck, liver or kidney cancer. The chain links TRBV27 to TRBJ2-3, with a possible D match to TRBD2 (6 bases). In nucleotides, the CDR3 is TGTGCCAGCAGTTTCGGGGGTCGGGGCACAGATACGCAGTATTTT. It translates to CASSFGGRGTDTQYF.